This T cell receptor (beta chain) was retrieved from a study of T cell repertoires in ileal Crohn's disease (dated by TCRdb to between 2018 and 2021). Context from the whole study: The median duration of disease was approximately 8.3 years, and at the time of surgery around 36% of patients were active smokers. Postoperative therapy was given to about half of the patients, with thiopurines administered to about ten patients and anti-TNF agents administered to some 20 patients. The study was conducted in parallel with a multicentre cohort that was designed to identify predictors of early endoscopic recurrence following ileocolonic resection. A prospective multicentre cohort supplied the 50 to 70 Crohn's disease patients whose TCR repertoires were analysed. A Rutgeerts score higher than i0 was the definition used for endoscopic postoperative recurrence. A total of some 150 mucosal samples from 57 patients were sequenced, collected from several sites on the surgical specimen and at postoperative endoscopy. Surgery was performed for a complication in all patients, with stricturing disease in around 60% and penetrating disease in 39%.

The germline ends are 11 bases apart after V is trimmed by 7 bases and J by 4 bases. CDR1 MNHNY and CDR2 SVGAGI are derived from the germline V gene (reference sequence). The CDR3 has 13 amino acids, counting the end cysteine and phenylalanine. The kept DNA is CDR3 alone, 39 bases in frame from the first base. Beyond this particular receptor, the publication reports: Only a subgroup of patients, of unstated size, had their mucosal CD4 and CD8 T cells sorted and sequenced. Higher high-frequency clone percentages at surgery were associated with endoscopic recurrence; all patients with clonality above 26.8% (18/57) had recurrence. Compared with CD4 T cells, sorted CD8 T cells contained more high-frequency clones, which suggests that the mucosal expansions were mostly CD8. Compared with non-smokers, patients who were active smokers at surgery showed a significantly higher proportion of clonal expansions (approximately 26% vs 20%, p=0.02).

To be eligible, patients had to be adults with ileal or ileocolonic Crohn's disease and an indication for ileocolonic resection. Before DNA extraction, whole ileal mucosal biopsies were kept frozen at -80 degrees C. A TRizol-based method was used to extract genomic DNA from the frozen whole biopsies, and the DNA was quantified with a NanoDrop 2000 spectrophotometer. For commercial TCRB immunosequencing, approximately 460 nanograms of biopsy DNA were submitted for each sample. CDR3 regions were amplified from genomic DNA by Adaptive Biotechnology using a two-step, amplification bias-controlled multiplex PCR. In the first PCR, primers covered every V and J gene segment, and in the second PCR, barcodes and Illumina adapters were added. CDR3 libraries were sequenced using an Illumina instrument. Regarding the original processing steps: Vendor-provided pipelines were combined with custom analysis of raw data in R/Bioconductor under R version 3.3.0. Clonality, ranging from 0 to 1, was calculated as the inverse of the normalised Shannon entropy of all productive clones. The repertoire share taken up by the top 100 clones defined high-frequency clones, and only clones that passed a 95% confidence test were kept. Repertoire diversity was measured with the Simpson index, and overlap between samples was measured with the Morisita-Horn index. In TCRdb, the immuneACCESS table is reduced to in-frame sequences with V and J assigned. These tables do not hold every clone; where another copy was compared, an unresolved V gene accounts for under half, and the others remain unexplained. The DNA gave D and trimming, while V, J and clone size come from that table. This sample gives 6,000 or so clones in total; 95% of them show up just once. The ten largest account for 0.31% of the sample.

To note about this clone: Its specific antigen is unknown. No much larger clone exists at a distance of one base, and base qualities are not known.

The source is an adult with Crohn's disease. Sequencing was done on a sample of ileal tissue. The chain was built from TRBV6-6 and TRBJ1-5; a tentative D call is TRBD1 (5 bases match). The bases are TGTGCCAGCAATCCGGCAGGGAATCAGCCCCAGCATTTT. This yields the protein CASNPAGNQPQHF.